Following are 18 T cell receptor beta chains from one sample sequenced in a study of graft-versus-host responses after intestinal transplantation. Their antigens remain unidentified. Assay used: immunoSEQ multiplex PCR; TCRdb lists only in-frame clones, some missing. The data contain 85,000 to 90,000 clones, 75% to 90% of them singletons. The material sequenced was unstimulated CD4+ T cells sorted from spleen or lymph node cells, taken before intestinal transplant. The source of these receptors is a human donor who received an intestinal transplant.

This rearrangement joins TRBV7-9 to TRBJ2-7, with 9 bases lining up with TRBD2. Germline V gives CDR1 SEHNR, CDR2 FQNEAQ (reference sequence). This CDR3 has 16 amino acids. Trimming at V came to 5 bases and at J to 3 bases, leaving 11 bases not matched to a gene. CDR3 nucleotides: TGTGCCAGCAGCCCTAGGGCGCTAGCGGGAATCTACGAGCAGTACTTC. This encodes CASSPRALAGIYEQYF.

The chain is built from TRBV7-9 and TRBJ1-6; no firm D call. Germline CDR1 SEHNR, CDR2 FQNEAQ (reference sequence). The V end was cut by 2 bases, the J end by 5 bases, with 19 bases between. The CDR3 has 18 residues. CDR3 nucleotides: TGTGCCAGCAGCTTAATTGGGTCAGCACTAGGAAATAATTCACCCCTCCACTTT. This sequence encodes CASSLIGSALGNNSPLHF. The full variable domain, in which reference TRBV7-9 and TRBJ1-6 provide the parts outside the CDR3, is DTGVSQNPRHKITKRGQNVTFRCDPISEHNRLYWYRQTLGQGPEFLTYFQNEAQLEKSRLLSDRFSAERPKGSFSTLEIQRTEQGDSAMYLCASSLIGSALGNNSPLHFGNGTRLTVT.

CDR3 coding DNA: TGTGCCAGCACCGCGGACAGTCGGGAGTACTTC. Its translation is CASTADSREYF. This sequence joins TRBV6-5 and TRBJ2-7; D is possibly TRBD1 (6 bases). V was pared by 7 bases and J by 11 bases, with 15 bases between. CDR3 size: 11 residues. The germline V gene has CDR1 MNHEY and CDR2 SVGAGI.

This chain links TRBV6-1 with TRBJ1-1; 7 bases align to TRBD1. V gave up 5 bases and J gave up 3 bases; unmatched junction bases: 3. CDR1 is MNHNS, CDR2 SASEGT, per germline. The CDR3 is 13 residues long. DNA for the CDR3: TGTGCCAGCAGTTCCGGGACAGACACTGAAGCTTTCTTT. This translates into CASSSGTDTEAFF.

The gene calls are TRBV29-1 and TRBJ1-4; no firm D call. Trimming pared 6 bases from V and 3 bases from J, leaving 17 bases between. The CDR3 runs 15 residues. Germline values: CDR1 SQVTM, CDR2 ANQGSEA. DNA for the CDR3: TGCAGCGTCGCCCTCACTGCGGTGGCTAATGAAAAACTGTTTTTT. This codes for CSVALTAVANEKLFF.

This clone has only a few counts. The chain couples TRBV4-2 to TRBJ1-6; perhaps TRBD1 as D (6 bases). V was cut by 0 bases and J by 9 bases, with 15 bases left in between. The CDR3 runs 16 residues. Germline CDR1 and CDR2: LGHNA and YNFKEQ. CDR3 sequence (DNA): TGTGCCAGCAGCCAAGAAGTGAGGCAGGGGAGTTCACCCCTCCACTTT. Translation gives CASSQEVRQGSSPLHF.

V is TRBV5-4 and J is TRBJ2-2; 11 bases line up with TRBD1. From germline, CDR1 is SGHNT and CDR2 YYREEE (reference sequence). This CDR3 spans 19 amino acids. Trimming at V came to 1 base and at J to 1 base, leaving 9 bases not matched to a gene. CDR3 in DNA: TGTGCCAGCAGCTTGATTTGGGACAGGGGGGGAAGGAACACCGGGGAGCTGTTTTTT. Translation gives CASSLIWDRGGRNTGELFF.

V is TRBV7-2 and J is TRBJ2-6; maybe TRBD1 (5 bases). V lost 5 bases to trimming and J lost 7 bases, with 9 bases between them. Germline V lookup: CDR1 SGHTA, CDR2 FQGNSA. The CDR3 loop spans 13 amino acids. The CDR3 DNA reads as TGTGCCAGCAGCGCGCAGGGAGCCAACGTCCTGACTTTC. This codes for CASSAQGANVLTF.

The J gene is TRBJ2-7, the V gene TRBV18, with 9 bases fitting TRBD2. Unmatched junction bases numbered 12, after V lost 6 bases and J lost 3 bases. The CDR3 contains 16 residues. Germline values: CDR1 KGHSH, CDR2 LQKENI. DNA of the CDR3: TGTGCCAGCTCGCCCCCCGGGGGACTAGCCGGCTACGAGCAGTACTTC. It is translated as CASSPPGGLAGYEQYF.

The chain recombines TRBV10-3 with TRBJ2-3, with unresolved D. The CDR3 length is 12 residues. CDR1 ENHRY and CDR2 SYGVKD come from the germline V gene. V was shortened by 3 bases and J by 6 bases, with 7 bases between the two germline ends. The CDR3 coding sequence is TGTGCCATCAGTGACTGGGCGGATACGCAGTATTTT. Protein: CAISDWADTQYF.

This clone was seen a single time. V is TRBV6-1 and J is TRBJ1-5, with D possibly being TRBD1 (6 bases). The CDR3 covers 13 residues. Trimming removed 4 bases at V and 6 bases at J, with 10 bases between. Germline V gene data show CDR1 as MNHNS and CDR2 as SASEGT. CDR3: CASSVQGSQPQHF. CDR3 DNA: TGTGCCAGCAGTGTTCAGGGGAGTCAGCCCCAGCATTTT.

The V and J genes are TRBV18 and TRBJ2-1; 8 bases match TRBD1. V lost 4 bases and J lost 5; bases outside the gene matches: 1. Germline V gives CDR1 KGHSH, CDR2 LQKENI. The CDR3 covers 13 residues. CDR3 DNA sequence: TGTGCCAGCTCACGGGACAGGAACAATGAGCAGTTCTTC. Translation gives CASSRDRNNEQFF.

The chain links TRBV10-2 to TRBJ1-3; 7 bases fit TRBD1. V gave up 5 bases and J gave up 1 base; unmatched junction bases: 8. In germline, CDR1 is WSHSY, CDR2 SAAADI. The CDR3 contains 16 residues. The CDR3 here is CASSPWTGRSGNTIYF. The CDR3 DNA reads as TGCGCCAGCAGTCCATGGACAGGCCGATCTGGAAACACCATATATTTT.

The chain has TRBV6-6 and TRBJ1-2; no reliable D call. The germline CDR1 and CDR2 sequences are MNHNY and SVGAGI (reference sequence). CDR3 length equals 13 residues. Trimming stripped 7 bases from V and 6 bases from J, with 15 bases between. The CDR3 DNA sequence: TGTGCCAGCACCTCACCGGGGAGGGATGGCTACACCTTC. Translated, it gives CASTSPGRDGYTF.

This chain uses TRBV9 with TRBJ2-1; maybe TRBD1 (6 bases). V was clipped by 0 bases and J by 2 bases, with 9 bases between them. Germline V gene lookup returns CDR1 SGDLS and CDR2 YYNGEE. There are 15 residues in the CDR3. CDR3 loop: CASSVEGEPYNEQFF. In DNA form, the CDR3 reads TGTGCCAGCAGCGTAGAGGGGGAACCCTACAATGAGCAGTTCTTC. The full variable domain, rest sourced from reference TRBV9 and TRBJ2-1, is DSGVTQTPKHLITATGQRVTLRCSPRSGDLSVYWYQQSLDQGLQFLIQYYNGEERAKGNILERFSAQQFPDLHSELNLSSLELGDSALYFCASSVEGEPYNEQFFGPGTRLTVL.

The V gene is TRBV9, the J gene TRBJ1-6, with 7 bases lining up with TRBD1. Per germline, CDR1 SGDLS and CDR2 YYNGEE. Losses at the gene ends were 4 bases for V and 8 bases for J; bases not matched to a gene: 6. This CDR3 is 14 amino acids long. This CDR3 reads CASSQTGADSPLHF. The CDR3 region has the DNA TGTGCCAGCAGCCAAACAGGGGCGGATTCACCCCTCCACTTT. The whole variable domain, remainder taken from reference TRBV9 and TRBJ1-6, is DSGVTQTPKHLITATGQRVTLRCSPRSGDLSVYWYQQSLDQGLQFLIQYYNGEERAKGNILERFSAQQFPDLHSELNLSSLELGDSALYFCASSQTGADSPLHFGNGTRLTVT.

The chain combines TRBV29-1 with TRBJ2-7; a weak D match, TRBD2 (6 bases). The V end lost 3 bases, the J end lost 5 bases, and 11 bases lay between the germline ends. CDR1 and CDR2 from the germline V gene are SQVTM and ANQGSEA. This CDR3 spans 12 amino acids. CDR3 in amino acids: CSVEGGRDEQYF. Written as DNA, the CDR3 is TGCAGCGTTGAGGGAGGCCGGGACGAGCAGTACTTC.

The chain links TRBV7-9 to TRBJ1-2; D is unresolved. The CDR3 has 13 residues. Per the germline V gene, CDR1 is SEHNR and CDR2 is FQNEAQ (reference sequence). V lost 2 bases, J lost 12 bases, and 16 bases lay in between. The CDR3 protein is CASSLLGRPWDTF. CDR3 nucleotide sequence: TGTGCCAGCAGCTTATTGGGCAGGCCCTGGGACACCTTC.